The 15 T cell receptor beta chains given below trace back to one sample, sequenced in a study of technical replicates of blood from several donors. Generated by immunoSEQ multiplex PCR, the TCRdb table keeps only in-frame clones and is missing some. There are approximately 65,000 clones in the sample; 86% occur only once, and roughly 5.1% lies in the top ten. The sample consisted of PBMCs. The receptors shown here come from a human donor in good health. Some clones in this sample may be carry-over from other donors' samples.

In its sample, this clone was seen once. The chain has TRBV4-2 and TRBJ2-5; D gene ambiguous. Deletions cut 4 bases from V and 5 bases from J, with 11 bases between. CDR1 is LGHNA, CDR2 YNFKEQ, per germline. There are 13 residues in the CDR3. CDR3 sequence reads: CASSRSTVETQYF. CDR3 sequence (DNA): TGTGCCAGCAGCCGATCTACGGTGGAGACCCAGTACTTC.

This rearrangement joins TRBV7-6 to TRBJ2-2; 8 positions match TRBD1. The V and J ends lost 3 bases and 1 base, in that order; junction bases with no gene match: 4. The germline CDR1 and CDR2 sequences are SGHVS and FNYEAQ. The CDR3 totals 16 residues. The CDR3 sequence is CASSFRTGLNTGELFF. DNA for the CDR3: TGTGCCAGCAGCTTCCGGACAGGGTTGAACACCGGGGAGCTGTTTTTT.

CDR3 in DNA: TGCGCCAGCAGTCAATGGTCTAGCGGGGGGGCCGGTGCGGTCAATGAGCAGTTCTTC. Its translation is CASSQWSSGGAGAVNEQFF. The rearrangement links TRBV23-1 to TRBJ2-1; 12 nucleotides match TRBD2. TRBV23-1 is designated an ORF whose function remains uncertain. Losses at the gene ends were 1 base for V and 6 bases for J; bases not matched to a gene: 13. The CDR3 has 19 amino acids.

This chain connects TRBV2 to TRBJ1-2; no clear D gene. The V end was cut by 2 bases, the J end by 0 bases, with 7 bases between. This CDR3 region has 14 residues. Germline assignment: CDR1 SNHLY and CDR2 FYNNEI. The CDR3 region is CASSEQEANYGYTF. The CDR3 DNA is TGTGCCAGCAGTGAACAGGAAGCTAACTATGGCTACACCTTC.

This rearrangement joins TRBV20-1 to TRBJ1-2; tentatively, D is TRBD1 (5 bases). CDR1 and CDR2 from the germline V gene are DFQATT and SNEGSKA (reference sequence). The CDR3 totals 11 residues. Trimming pared 6 bases from V and 4 bases from J, leaving 9 bases between. The CDR3 sequence is CSAQGGYGYTF. The CDR3 nucleotides read TGCAGTGCCCAGGGTGGCTATGGCTACACCTTC.

The genes are TRBV27 and TRBJ2-7, with 7 positions matching TRBD2. The CDR3 runs 15 residues. Germline V gene data show CDR1 as MNHEY and CDR2 as SMNVEV (reference sequence). The J segment lost 4 bases and the V segment lost 3 bases, leaving 9 bases of the junction unmatched. The CDR3 DNA follows: TGTGCCAGCAGTTTTTTGCTAGCGGAAACTTACGAGCAGTACTTC. Protein sequence: CASSFLLAETYEQYF.

This rearrangement joins TRBV6-5 to TRBJ2-5; 12 bases fit TRBD2. Trimming cost V 7 bases and J 2 bases; bases outside gene matches: 5. Germline lookup yields CDR1 MNHEY and CDR2 SVGAGI. CDR3 length: 15 residues. CDR3 nucleotides: TGTGCCAGCACCAGGACTAGCGGGGCGCAAGAGACCCAGTACTTC. This sequence encodes CASTRTSGAQETQYF.

This chain joins TRBV27 and TRBJ1-2, with 10 bases matching TRBD1. Per germline, CDR1 MNHEY and CDR2 SMNVEV (reference sequence). V lost 0 bases to trimming and J lost 0 bases; unmatched junction nucleotides: 1. This CDR3 spans 16 amino acids. DNA of the CDR3: TGTGCCAGCAGTTTATCGGGGACAGGGGCTAACTATGGCTACACCTTC. Translated: CASSLSGTGANYGYTF.

CDR3 sequence: CASSSSRGTGELFF. The CDR3, as DNA: TGTGCCAGCAGCTCGTCCCGGGGGACCGGGGAGCTGTTTTTT. The chain links TRBV11-2 to TRBJ2-2; D possibly corresponds to TRBD2 (6 bases). This CDR3 comprises 14 residues. Trimming cost V 4 bases and J 5 bases, with 11 bases left between them. CDR1 is SGHAT and CDR2 is FQNNGV in the germline V gene.

The chain couples TRBV7-8 to TRBJ2-7; D might be TRBD1 (6 bases). This CDR3 comprises 17 residues. CDR1 and CDR2 from the germline V gene are SGHVS and FQNEAQ. V was trimmed by 4 bases and J by 0 bases, leaving 19 bases between them. CDR3 DNA sequence: TGTGCCAGCAGCTCCGGGACAAGGGGCCCGAGCTCCTACGAGCAGTACTTC. This sequence encodes CASSSGTRGPSSYEQYF.

The chain is built from TRBV19 and TRBJ2-1; D is ambiguous. The V gene lost 3 bases and the J gene lost 0 bases, with 9 bases spanning the gap. This CDR3 region has 15 residues. Germline-derived CDR1 and CDR2 are LNHDA and SQIVND (reference sequence). The CDR3 reads CASSIFDSSYNEQFF. CDR3 bases: TGTGCCAGTAGTATCTTCGATAGCTCCTACAATGAGCAGTTCTTC.

The chain joins TRBV11-2 to TRBJ2-1; 7 bases fit TRBD2. The CDR3 is made up of 14 amino acids. CDR1 and CDR2 (germline): SGHAT, FQNNGV. V was pared by 4 bases and J by 4 bases, with 4 bases of the junction left unmatched. CDR3 sequence: CASSSGGRYNEQFF. In DNA, the CDR3 is TGTGCCAGCAGCTCGGGCGGGAGATACAATGAGCAGTTCTTC.

This chain links TRBV6-1 with TRBJ2-5, with TRBD2 matching over 7 bases. This CDR3 region has 17 residues. Looked up from germline, CDR1 is MNHNS and CDR2 is SASEGT. V was pared by 0 bases and J by 1 base, with 8 bases of the junction left unmatched. CDR3 residues: CASSEALGGSGQETQYF. The CDR3 coding sequence is TGTGCCAGCAGTGAAGCGCTAGGCGGGAGTGGCCAAGAGACCCAGTACTTC.

In regard to this clone: Other DNA sequences of this sample code for an identical CDR3. The rearrangement uses TRBV7-9 and TRBJ2-1; TRBD2 might be the D (6 bases). The CDR3 covers 15 residues. The germline V and J ends were trimmed by 3 bases and 2 bases, with 11 bases remaining between them. The V gene's germline CDR1 is SEHNR and CDR2 FQNEAQ (reference sequence). The CDR3 loop reads CASSLAGSPYNEQFF. CDR3 DNA sequence: TGTGCCAGCAGCTTGGCCGGGAGTCCCTACAATGAGCAGTTCTTC.

CDR3 nucleotide sequence: TGCGCCAGCAGCCAAGACGGACAAAGGCGCTCTGGGGCCAACGTCCTGACTTTC. This translates into CASSQDGQRRSGANVLTF. The chain has TRBV4-1 and TRBJ2-6; possibly TRBD1 for D (5 bases). V was cut by 0 bases and J by 0 bases, with 12 bases left in between. Germline V gene sequence: CDR1 MGHRA, CDR2 YSYEKL. This CDR3 has 18 amino acids.